This T cell receptor beta chain was captured by sequencing in a study of T cell responses to AZD1222 COVID-19 vaccine. General study findings and limits: Seropositivity was recorded at baseline in only 6 or 7 AZD1222 recipients. White British ancestry dominated among donors, who included more females, and clonal diversity was possibly underestimated.

Germline V CDR1 and CDR2: MDHEN, SYDVKM. V lost 5 bases to trimming and J lost 3 bases, with 19 bases between them. The CDR3 has 16 residues. In the case of this clone: Its antigen is not identified.

The protocol was immunoSEQ multiplex PCR, while the TCRdb copy is restricted to in-frame clones and leaves out a portion. The data contain some 100,000 clones, around 90% of them singletons. Source: peripheral blood, taken on day 0 of AZD1222 vaccination. The receptor was isolated from an adult in good health. The chain has TRBV28 and TRBJ1-2; perhaps TRBD1 as D (5 bases). CDR3 region: CASSGADPSWHYGYTF. Here the CDR3 DNA reads TGTGCCAGCAGTGGGGCTGACCCGTCCTGGCACTATGGCTACACCTTC.